The rows below give T cell receptor beta chains drawn from one sample of a study of cytotoxic CD8 clonotypes in ibrutinib-treated CLL. The data were produced by immunoSEQ multiplex PCR, yet TCRdb's version contains in-frame clones alone and is incomplete. The sample has under 35,000 clones; 55% to 75% are singletons. The sample consisted of PBMCs, taken after 24 months of ibrutinib treatment. The receptors originated from a human donor with chronic lymphocytic leukemia. CDR3s include the opening cysteine and the closing phenylalanine or tryptophan. A D gene is named only where the DNA matches it firmly. Clone size is given for some rows only: seen once, a few or many times, or a class if the clone is expanded.

>TRBJ2-3|-|few|TRBV9
CASSVKTLRGDRTDTQYF
TGTGCCAGCAGCGTAAAAACCTTGAGGGGCGATCGCACAGATACGCAGTATTTT
>TRBJ2-2|-|-|TRBV27
CASRFPLVELFF
TGTGCCAGTCGCTTCCCTTTGGTAGAGCTGTTTTTT
>TRBJ2-7|-|-|TRBV9
CASSVATLGYEQYF
TGTGCCAGCAGCGTAGCCACCCTCGGGTACGAGCAGTACTTC
>TRBJ2-7|TRBD1|-|TRBV6-5
CASSYSRVQGAFEQYF
TGTGCCAGCAGTTACTCGCGTGTACAGGGGGCTTTCGAGCAGTACTTC
>TRBJ2-2|TRBD1|-|TRBV9
CASSGIPTGINTGELFF
TGTGCCAGCAGCGGCATCCCGACAGGGATTAACACCGGGGAGCTGTTTTTT
>TRBJ2-7|-|-|TRBV14
CASSHPGEGYEQYF
TGTGCCAGCAGCCACCCAGGGGAAGGATACGAGCAGTACTTC
>TRBJ1-2|-|few|TRBV29-1
CSVGGRETNTF
TGCAGCGTGGGAGGTAGGGAGACGAACACCTTC
>TRBJ1-2|TRBD1|many|TRBV28
CASSFTGGEGYTF
TGTGCCAGCAGTTTTACAGGGGGCGAAGGCTACACCTTC
>TRBJ2-5|TRBD2|-|TRBV7-6
CASSLEQGTSGVPQETQYF
TGTGCCAGCAGCTTAGAGCAGGGAACTAGCGGGGTCCCCCAAGAGACCCAGTACTTC
>TRBJ2-2|TRBD1|-|TRBV5-8
CASPWQGAAGELFF
TGTGCCAGCCCTTGGCAGGGGGCGGCCGGGGAGCTGTTTTTT
>TRBJ1-5|TRBD1|-|TRBV19
CASSIDLDRAGQPQHF
TGTGCCAGTAGTATAGATCTTGACAGGGCCGGACAGCCCCAGCATTTT
>TRBJ2-3|-|-|TRBV5-1
CASSLAAVRDTQYF
TGCGCCAGCAGCTTGGCCGCGGTTAGAGATACGCAGTATTTT
>TRBJ2-7|-|-|TRBV5-5
CASSLTGTTYEQYF
TGTGCCAGCAGCCTCACCGGGACAACCTACGAGCAGTACTTC
>TRBJ2-7|-|few|TRBV30
CAWSGALEQYF
TGTGCCTGGAGTGGAGCGTTGGAGCAGTACTTC
>TRBJ2-1|TRBD1|-|TRBV29-1
CSVEDRVRYEQFF
TGCAGCGTTGAGGACAGGGTACGGTATGAGCAGTTCTTC
>TRBJ1-4|TRBD1|-|TRBV18
CASSPGQGEKLFF
TGTGCCAGCTCTCCGGGACAGGGTGAAAAACTGTTTTTT
>TRBJ1-4|-|-|TRBV21-1
CASSLGVQGNEKLFF
TGTGCCAGCAGCCTAGGGGTACAGGGTAATGAAAAACTGTTTTTT
>TRBJ2-2|-|once|TRBV30
CATTLYRNTGELFF
TGTGCGACTACGTTGTACAGGAACACCGGGGAGCTGTTTTTT
>TRBJ2-3|TRBD2|-|TRBV2
CASSEGAGVQYF
TGTGCCAGCAGTGAAGGAGCGGGGGTACAGTATTTT
>TRBJ1-1|-|few|TRBV20-1
CSEGLNTEAFF
TGCAGTGAAGGGTTGAACACTGAAGCTTTCTTT
>TRBJ2-2|-|-|TRBV2
CASRGRSTGELFF
TGTGCCAGCAGGGGGAGGAGCACCGGGGAGCTGTTTTTT
>TRBJ1-1|-|-|TRBV2
CASAYTEAFF
TGTGCCAGTGCCTACACTGAAGCTTTCTTT